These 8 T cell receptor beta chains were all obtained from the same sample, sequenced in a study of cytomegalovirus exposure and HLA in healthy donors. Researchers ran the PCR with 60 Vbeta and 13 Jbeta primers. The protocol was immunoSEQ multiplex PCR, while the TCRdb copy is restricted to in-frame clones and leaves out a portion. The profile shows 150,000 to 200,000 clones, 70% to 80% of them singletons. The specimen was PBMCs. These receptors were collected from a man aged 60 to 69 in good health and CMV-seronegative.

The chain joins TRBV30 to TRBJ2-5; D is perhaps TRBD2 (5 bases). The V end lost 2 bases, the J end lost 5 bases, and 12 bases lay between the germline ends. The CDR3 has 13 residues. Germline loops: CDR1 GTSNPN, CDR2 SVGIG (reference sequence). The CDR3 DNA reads TGTGCCTGGAGTTGGAGCGGAAGCGAGACCCAGTACTTC. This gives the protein CAWSWSGSETQYF.

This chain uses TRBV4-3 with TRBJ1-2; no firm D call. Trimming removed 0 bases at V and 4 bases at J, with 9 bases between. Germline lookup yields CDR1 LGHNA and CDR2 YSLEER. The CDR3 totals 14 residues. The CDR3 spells CASSQEYGLYGYTF. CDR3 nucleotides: TGCGCCAGCAGCCAAGAATACGGACTCTATGGCTACACCTTC.

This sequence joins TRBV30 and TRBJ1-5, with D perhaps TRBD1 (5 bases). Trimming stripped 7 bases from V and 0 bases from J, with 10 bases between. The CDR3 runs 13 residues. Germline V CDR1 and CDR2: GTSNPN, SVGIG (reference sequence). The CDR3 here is CALRGNSNQPQHF. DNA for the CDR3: TGTGCCTTACGGGGGAATAGCAATCAGCCCCAGCATTTT.

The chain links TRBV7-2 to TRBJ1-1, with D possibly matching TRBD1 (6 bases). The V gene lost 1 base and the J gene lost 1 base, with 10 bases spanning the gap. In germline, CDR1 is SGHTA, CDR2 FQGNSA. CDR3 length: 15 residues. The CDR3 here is CASSLVGGGNTEAFF. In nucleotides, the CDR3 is TGTGCCAGCAGCTTAGTGGGAGGGGGGAACACTGAAGCTTTCTTT.

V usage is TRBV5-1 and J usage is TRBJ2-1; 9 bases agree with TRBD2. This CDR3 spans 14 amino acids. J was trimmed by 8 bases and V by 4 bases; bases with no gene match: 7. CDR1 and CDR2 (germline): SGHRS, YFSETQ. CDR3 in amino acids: CASSLGLARDEQFF. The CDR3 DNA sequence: TGCGCCAGCAGCCTGGGACTAGCTCGGGATGAGCAGTTCTTC.

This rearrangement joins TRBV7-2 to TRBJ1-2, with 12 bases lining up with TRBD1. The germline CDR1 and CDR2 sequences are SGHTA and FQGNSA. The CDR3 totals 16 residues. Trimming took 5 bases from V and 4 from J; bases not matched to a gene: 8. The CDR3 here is CASSTTGQGAGYGYTF. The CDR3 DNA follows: TGTGCCAGCAGCACAACGGGACAGGGGGCGGGCTATGGCTACACCTTC.

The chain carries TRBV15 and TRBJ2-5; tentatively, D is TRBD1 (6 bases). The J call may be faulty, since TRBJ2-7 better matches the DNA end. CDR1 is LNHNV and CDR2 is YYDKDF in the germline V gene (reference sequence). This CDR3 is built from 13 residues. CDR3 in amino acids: CATSNLQGYEQYF. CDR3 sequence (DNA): TGTGCCACCAGCAACCTACAGGGATACGAGCAGTACTTC.

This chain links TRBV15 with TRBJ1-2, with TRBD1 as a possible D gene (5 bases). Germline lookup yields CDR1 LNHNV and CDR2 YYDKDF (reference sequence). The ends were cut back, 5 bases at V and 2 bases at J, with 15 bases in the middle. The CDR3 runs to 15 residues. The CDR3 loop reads CATSVGLGPNYGYTF. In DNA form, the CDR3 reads TGTGCCACCAGCGTCGGGTTGGGGCCCAACTATGGCTACACCTTC.